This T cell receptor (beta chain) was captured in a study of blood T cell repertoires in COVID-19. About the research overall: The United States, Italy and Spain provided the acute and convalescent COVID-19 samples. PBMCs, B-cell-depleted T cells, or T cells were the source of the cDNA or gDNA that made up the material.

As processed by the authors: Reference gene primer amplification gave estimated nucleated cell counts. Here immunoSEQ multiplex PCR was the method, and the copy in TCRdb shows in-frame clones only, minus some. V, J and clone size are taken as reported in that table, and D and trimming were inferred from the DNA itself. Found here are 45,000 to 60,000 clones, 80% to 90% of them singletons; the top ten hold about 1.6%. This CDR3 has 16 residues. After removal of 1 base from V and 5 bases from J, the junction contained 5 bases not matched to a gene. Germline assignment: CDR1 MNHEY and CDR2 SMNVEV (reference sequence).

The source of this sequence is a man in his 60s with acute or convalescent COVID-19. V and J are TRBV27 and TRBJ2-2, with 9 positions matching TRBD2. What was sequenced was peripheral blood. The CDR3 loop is CASSLYLAGMTGELFF. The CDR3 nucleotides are TGTGCCAGCAGTTTATATCTAGCGGGGATGACCGGGGAGCTGTTTTTT.